The 23 T cell receptor beta chains given below trace back to one sample, sequenced in a study of regulatory T cells in long-lasting Graves disease. Time point reported: persistent/refractory GD, antithyroid drugs over 5 years with positive TRAb. The TCR library was made from RNA extracted from PBMCs. Combining iRepertoire HTBI primers with Arm-PCR of CDR3 regions, the authors built TCR beta libraries. TCRdb fed the multiplex PCR reads into MiXCR, producing one record per CDR3 protein. The data hold roughly 500,000 distinct CDR3 sequences, with roughly 21% observed a single time. Sequences were derived from peripheral blood mononuclear cells (PBMCs), sampled when the disease was refractory, from a patient treated with antithyroid drugs. Receptors originate from a female donor with Graves disease.

This clonotype showed up just a few times. The chain has TRBV19 and TRBJ2-7; TRBD2 matches 9 bases. From germline, CDR1 is LNHDA and CDR2 SQIVND (reference sequence). V shed 1 base, J shed 5 bases, and the junction held 3 bases outside the gene matches. The CDR3 has 14 residues. The CDR3 DNA follows: TGTGCCAGTAGTATAGTAGCGGGAGCAGACGAGCAGTACTTC. Protein product: CASSIVAGADEQYF.

The chain joins TRBV19 to TRBJ1-4; D ambiguous. Germline loops: CDR1 LNHDA, CDR2 SQIVND (reference sequence). This CDR3 is 15 amino acids long. Between the trimmed V and J ends, which lost 2 bases and 7 bases, there was a span of 14 bases. The CDR3 bases are TGTGCCAGTAGTATACCTGAGGGCCGTGGTGAAAAACTGTTTTTT. Protein product: CASSIPEGRGEKLFF.

The chain recombines TRBV6-1 with TRBJ2-1, with TRBD1 as a possible D gene (6 bases). CDR3 size: 15 residues. Germline CDR1 reads MNHNS; CDR2 reads SASEGT. V was cut by 5 bases and J by 3 bases, with 14 bases left in between. DNA for the CDR3: TGTGCCAGCAGTCACCACAGGGTAGGCTACAATGAGCAGTTCTTC. This gives the protein CASSHHRVGYNEQFF.

This clonotype was found many times. This rearrangement joins TRBV6-9 to TRBJ2-5; weak D call: TRBD2 (7 bases). The ends were cut back, 8 bases at V and 6 bases at J, with 22 bases in the middle. In germline, CDR1 is MNHGY, CDR2 SVAAGI. The CDR3 loop spans 15 amino acids. The CDR3 region has the DNA TGTGCCAGCCGTTCAGGAAGGGAGGGGGTGAAGACCCAGTACTTC. It yields the protein CASRSGREGVKTQYF.

V is TRBV28 and J is TRBJ2-5, with unresolved D. Germline assignment: CDR1 MDHEN and CDR2 SYDVKM. The CDR3 consists of 13 residues. The ends were cut back, 6 bases at V and 2 bases at J, with 10 bases in the middle. The CDR3 reads CASRGRAQETQYF. The CDR3 DNA is TGTGCCAGCAGGGGTAGGGCTCAAGAGACCCAGTACTTC.

This clonotype has at least ten counts. This chain uses TRBV28 with TRBJ1-2, with D possibly being TRBD1 (6 bases). This CDR3 is 15 amino acids long. Trimming pared 3 bases from V and 5 bases from J, leaving 16 bases between. CDR1 and CDR2 (germline): MDHEN, SYDVKM. In DNA, the CDR3 is TGTGCCAGCAGTTTCCCGACAGGCCTTTCGTATGGCTACACCTTC. Residues: CASSFPTGLSYGYTF.

This clonotype was detected only a few times. The V and J genes are TRBV28 and TRBJ2-1; D is unclear. Germline assignment: CDR1 MDHEN and CDR2 SYDVKM. The CDR3 extends over 13 amino acids. Trimming pared 7 bases from V and 2 bases from J, leaving 9 bases between. The CDR3 DNA is TGTGCCAGCACCTCGAACCCCTACAATGAGCAGTTCTTC. Encoded protein: CASTSNPYNEQFF.

This clonotype appeared a single time. The J gene is TRBJ2-7, the V gene TRBV5-1; 8 positions agree with TRBD1. V lost 4 bases, J lost 4 bases, and 13 bases stayed unmatched. This CDR3 has 16 amino acids. CDR1 SGHRS and CDR2 YFSETQ come from the germline V gene. The chain's CDR3 is CASSRGGQGGWYEQYF. CDR3 nucleotide sequence: TGCGCCAGCAGCAGGGGTGGACAGGGTGGATGGTACGAGCAGTACTTC.

The genes are TRBV20-1 and TRBJ2-7; D unclear. Germline CDR1 DFQATT, CDR2 SNEGSKA (reference sequence). V was shortened by 1 base and J by 0 bases, with 7 bases between the two germline ends. The CDR3 has 13 amino acids. The CDR3 DNA reads TGCAGTGCTAGAGGACCAGGCTCCTACGAGCAGTACTTC. Its protein product is CSARGPGSYEQYF.

This clonotype was seen repeatedly, ten times or more. The chain has TRBV2 and TRBJ1-2, with no clear D. This CDR3 region has 16 residues. Germline V gene data show CDR1 as SNHLY and CDR2 as FYNNEI. Trimming took off 4 bases at V and 4 bases at J, with 19 bases between the two ends. CDR3 region: CASSGTTPHVGYGYTF. CDR3 bases: TGTGCCAGCAGTGGGACCACGCCTCATGTTGGCTATGGCTACACCTTC. Looking up the rest from reference TRBV2 and TRBJ1-2 gives the full variable domain: EPEVTQTPSHQVTQMGQEVILRCVPISNHLYFYWYRQILGQKVEFLVSFYNNEISEKSEIFDDQFSVERPDGSNFTLKIRSTKLEDSAMYFCASSGTTPHVGYGYTFGSGTRLTVV.

This chain uses TRBV19 with TRBJ2-2, with D perhaps TRBD1 (7 bases). CDR3 size: 13 residues. Per the germline V gene, CDR1 is LNHDA and CDR2 is SQIVND (reference sequence). Deletions cut 11 bases from V and 2 bases from J, with 12 bases between. For the CDR3, the DNA is TGTGCCGGGAGGACAGGCAACACCGGGGAGCTGTTTTTT. It translates to CAGRTGNTGELFF.

This clonotype was counted at least ten times. V gene TRBV6-9 combines with J gene TRBJ2-7, with TRBD2 identical over 13 bases. V was pared by 3 bases and J by 5 bases, with 1 base of the junction left unmatched. The CDR3 spans 14 residues. The germline gives CDR1 MNHGY, CDR2 SVAAGI. CDR3 in DNA: TGTGCCAGCAGTTACGGACTAGCGGGAGACGAGCAGTACTTC. This gives the protein CASSYGLAGDEQYF.

The chain is built from TRBV19 and TRBJ1-5, with D possibly TRBD1 on 5 matching bases. The CDR3 runs to 16 residues. V lost 3 bases and J 1 base, leaving 13 bases between the germline ends. Germline CDR1 LNHDA, CDR2 SQIVND (reference sequence). The chain's CDR3 is CASSIGGVESNQPQHF. Here the CDR3 DNA reads TGTGCCAGTAGTATTGGGGGTGTCGAGAGCAATCAGCCCCAGCATTTT.

This clonotype was detected a few times. J is TRBJ1-6 and V is TRBV6-1; D remains unclear. This CDR3 spans 16 amino acids. Germline V gene sequence: CDR1 MNHNS, CDR2 SASEGT. Trimming left V 5 bases short and J 7 bases short, with 18 bases between. The CDR3 reads CASSRNTLQMNSPLHF. CDR3 sequence (DNA): TGTGCCAGCAGTAGAAATACCCTACAGATGAATTCACCCCTCCACTTT.

This clonotype has more than one count but fewer than ten. The genes are TRBV7-2 and TRBJ1-4; the D gene is possibly TRBD1 (6 bases). Trimming left V 4 bases short and J 7 bases short, with 16 bases between. Germline CDR1 and CDR2: SGHTA and FQGNSA. The CDR3 runs 15 residues. The CDR3 protein is CASSSQGTIGEKLFF. CDR3 DNA sequence: TGTGCCAGCAGCTCCCAGGGGACAATCGGTGAAAAACTGTTTTTT.

This clonotype was found once. The chain uses TRBV7-9 and TRBJ1-2, with 8 bases lining up with TRBD1. The CDR3 is 15 amino acids. With V trimmed by 5 bases and J by 1 base, 6 bases remained unmatched. Germline values: CDR1 SEHNR, CDR2 FQNEAQ (reference sequence). CDR3 loop: CASSPGTGNNYGYTF. CDR3 DNA sequence: TGTGCCAGCAGCCCAGGGACAGGAAATAACTATGGCTACACCTTC.

The chain recombines TRBV6-1 with TRBJ1-5; 9 positions match TRBD1. V lost 6 bases, J lost 11 bases, and 11 bases stayed unmatched. Germline V lookup: CDR1 MNHNS, CDR2 SASEGT. The CDR3 loop spans 14 amino acids. The CDR3 here is CASSFGTGSLTQHF. For the CDR3, the DNA is TGTGCCAGCAGCTTCGGGACAGGGAGTCTGACCCAGCATTTT.

This chain uses TRBV5-1 with TRBJ1-1, with D unresolved. The V gene's germline CDR1 is SGHRS and CDR2 YFSETQ. The CDR3 is 12 residues long. V gave up 4 bases and J gave up 6 bases, with 10 bases separating them. The CDR3 reads CASSQLGAEAFF. CDR3 DNA: TGCGCCAGCAGCCAGCTCGGAGCTGAAGCTTTCTTT.

Only one count was recorded for this clonotype. The chain employs TRBV25-1 and TRBJ2-3; TRBD2 aligns across 7 bases. Germline V gene sequence: CDR1 MGHDK, CDR2 SYGVNS. Trimming took 6 bases from V and 1 from J; bases not matched to a gene: 4. This CDR3 is built from 14 residues. This CDR3 is CASSEGGGTDTQYF. In DNA form, the CDR3 reads TGTGCCAGCAGCGAGGGAGGGGGCACAGATACGCAGTATTTT.

The table lists this clonotype with a few counts. The J gene is TRBJ1-2, the V gene TRBV7-9, with D possibly matching TRBD1 (5 bases). The germline V and J ends were trimmed by 10 bases and 1 base, with 7 bases remaining between them. The CDR3 is 11 amino acids. Germline V gene sequence: CDR1 SEHNR, CDR2 FQNEAQ (reference sequence). The CDR3 nucleotides are TGTGCCACCGGGGGTAACTATGGCTACACCTTC. Translating it yields CATGGNYGYTF.

This clonotype was seen just once. The CDR3 DNA follows: TGCGCCAGCAGCAAGGACAGGCCCGATTCCTACGAGCAGTACTTC. Amino acid sequence: CASSKDRPDSYEQYF. V is TRBV5-1 and J is TRBJ2-7; 7 bases agree with TRBD1. Trimming at V came to 4 bases and at J to 1 base, leaving 8 bases not matched to a gene. Germline V lookup: CDR1 SGHRS, CDR2 YFSETQ. The length of the CDR3 is 15 residues.

On this clonotype itself: This may be a read error, as it is one base from a much larger clone. The rearrangement uses TRBV11-3 and TRBJ2-7; 7 positions match TRBD2. Trimming cost V 8 bases and J 9 bases; bases outside gene matches: 13. The CDR3 loop spans 13 amino acids. Germline lookup yields CDR1 SGHNT and CDR2 YENEEA. The CDR3 nucleotides read TGTGCCAGCTCTCCTAGCGGAGTCAGGATGCAGTACTTC. Translating gives CASSPSGVRMQYF.

This clonotype was recorded many times. This chain connects TRBV28 to TRBJ2-7, with D tentatively TRBD1 or TRBD2 (6 bases each). This CDR3 has 14 residues. V lost 5 bases and J 6 bases, leaving 17 bases between the germline ends. Germline values: CDR1 MDHEN, CDR2 SYDVKM. DNA of the CDR3: TGTGCCAGCAGTCCCAGAGGGGGGATTGGCGAGCAGTACTTC. Its translation is CASSPRGGIGEQYF.